The 4 T cell receptor beta chains presented below share a single source sample, sequenced in a study of blood T cell repertoires in COVID-19. Measured with immunoSEQ multiplex PCR; TCRdb has only the in-frame clones, and not every one. The data contain about 64,000 clones, less than 85% of them singletons. Sequenced sample: peripheral blood. Every receptor here comes from a human donor in a cohort sampled during active COVID-19.

This chain uses TRBV30 with TRBJ2-1, with 7 bases lining up with TRBD2. Germline assignment: CDR1 GTSNPN and CDR2 SVGIG (reference sequence). This CDR3 contains 16 residues. Trimming cost V 4 bases and J 7 bases; bases outside gene matches: 16. The CDR3 DNA is TGTGCCTGGATTTCACCTCCGAGGGCGGGAGTGAATGAGCAGTTCTTC. Its protein product is CAWISPPRAGVNEQFF.

The chain carries TRBV4-3 and TRBJ2-7, with TRBD1 matching over 9 bases. After removal of 4 bases from V and 4 bases from J, the junction contained 11 bases not matched to a gene. Germline V lookup: CDR1 LGHNA, CDR2 YSLEER. This CDR3 region has 16 residues. The CDR3 DNA follows: TGCGCCAGCAGCCGAGGTGGTACAGGGGGCAGTTACGAGCAGTACTTC. The encoded protein is CASSRGGTGGSYEQYF.

The genes are TRBV9 and TRBJ2-3; no definite D call. V gave up 3 bases and J gave up 7 bases, with 9 bases separating them. The CDR3 spans 12 residues. Germline CDR1 reads SGDLS; CDR2 reads YYNGEE. CDR3 protein: CASSAPTYTQYF. The CDR3 region has the DNA TGTGCCAGCAGCGCCCCAACTTATACGCAGTATTTT.

The chain links TRBV28 to TRBJ1-4; D may be TRBD1 (5 bases). The CDR3 runs 15 residues. V was clipped by 6 bases and J by 8 bases, with 19 bases between them. Germline V CDR1 and CDR2: MDHEN, SYDVKM. In DNA, the CDR3 is TGTGCCAGCAGAAACGGGGGATTCGCCGTCGAAAAACTGTTTTTT. Protein product: CASRNGGFAVEKLFF.